A selection of T cell receptor beta chains follows, all from one sample in a study of cytomegalovirus exposure and HLA in healthy donors. Here immunoSEQ multiplex PCR was the method, and the copy in TCRdb shows in-frame clones only, minus some. This table holds some 150,000 clones, 88% found once. The specimen sequenced was PBMCs. The receptors originated from a woman under 30 in good health and CMV-seropositive. Both conserved end residues are part of each CDR3. The D gene is left open where the match is weak. Where a row states a size, it is once, few, many or the class of an expanded clone; other rows omit it.

V gene	clone size	D gene	CDR3 length	J gene	CDR3 DNA	CDR3 protein
TRBV5-8	once	NA	16	TRBJ2-1	TGTGCCAGCAGTGAAAGGACCGGGAAGCTCCTGGATGAGCAGTTCTTC	CASSERTGKLLDEQFF
TRBV9	few	TRBD2	15	TRBJ2-3	TGTGCCAGCAGCGTAGAAGGGCGGGGGGGAGATACGCAGTATTTT	CASSVEGRGGDTQYF
TRBV6-5	once	TRBD1	14	TRBJ1-6	TGTGCCAGCAGTTTAGGGACAGATAATTCACCCCTCCACTTT	CASSLGTDNSPLHF
TRBV15	NA	NA	13	TRBJ1-1	TGTGCCACCAGCGAGGGCATGAACACTGAAGCTTTCTTT	CATSEGMNTEAFF
TRBV6-5	NA	NA	13	TRBJ2-7	TGTGCCAGCAGTTCCTGGGGGCCCTACGAGCAGTACTTC	CASSSWGPYEQYF
TRBV2	NA	TRBD2	17	TRBJ2-1	TGTGCCAGCAGTGAATATCCTGGCGGGGGGCCATACAATGAGCAGTTCTTC	CASSEYPGGGPYNEQFF
TRBV19	NA	NA	15	TRBJ1-5	TGTGCCAGTAGTTATCGGTGGGGAGGAAGTCAGCCCCAGCATTTT	CASSYRWGGSQPQHF
TRBV5-1	NA	TRBD1	16	TRBJ2-6	TGCGCCAGCAGCTTGACAGGGGGCAATGGGGCCAACGTCCTGACTTTC	CASSLTGGNGANVLTF
TRBV28	NA	TRBD2	14	TRBJ2-1	TGTGCCAGCAGTCTCCCGGGGAGGGTCAATGAGCAGTTCTTC	CASSLPGRVNEQFF
TRBV2	NA	NA	13	TRBJ2-7	TGTGCCAGCACCGGCAGGGGAAACTACGAGCAGTACTTC	CASTGRGNYEQYF
TRBV29-1	NA	NA	12	TRBJ2-5	TGCAGCGTTGGGGGCCCCCAAGAGACCCAGTACTTC	CSVGGPQETQYF
TRBV5-1	NA	NA	15	TRBJ1-2	TGCGCCAGCAGCTTGGGGACCTCGGGATACTATGGCTACACCTTC	CASSLGTSGYYGYTF
TRBV11-2	NA	TRBD2	16	TRBJ2-1	TGTGCCAGCAGCTTACCTGATCTAGCGGGAGGGGGGGAGCAGTTCTTC	CASSLPDLAGGGEQFF
TRBV5-4	NA	TRBD1	17	TRBJ1-1	TGTGCCAGCAGCTTGGCCAAGGGGACAGGGGGGAACACTGAAGCTTTCTTT	CASSLAKGTGGNTEAFF
TRBV14	NA	TRBD2	14	TRBJ2-1	TGTGCCACATTTAGTAGCGGGGGACTCAATGAGCAGTTCTTC	CATFSSGGLNEQFF
TRBV27	NA	TRBD2	13	TRBJ2-7	TGTGCCAGCTCGGAGCGGGAGAACGGCGAGCAGTACTTC	CASSERENGEQYF
TRBV6-5	NA	NA	15	TRBJ1-3	TGTGCCAGCAGTTACTCGTTAGCCTCTGGAAACACCATATATTTT	CASSYSLASGNTIYF
TRBV5-1	NA	TRBD2	16	TRBJ2-3	TGCGCCAGCAGCTTGGCTCCTAGCGGGAGTACAGATACGCAGTATTTT	CASSLAPSGSTDTQYF
TRBV7-9	NA	NA	13	TRBJ1-2	TGTGCCAGCAGGTTCGAGGGAGAGGGTGGCTACACCTTC	CASRFEGEGGYTF
TRBV6-5	NA	TRBD1	14	TRBJ1-4	TGTGCCAGCAGACAACAGGGGGATCGTGAAAAACTGTTTTTT	CASRQQGDREKLFF
TRBV5-6	NA	TRBD1	14	TRBJ1-4	TGTGCCAGCAGCTCCGGGACAGACAATGAAAAACTGTTTTTT	CASSSGTDNEKLFF
TRBV5-8	NA	NA	15	TRBJ1-2	TGTGCCAGCAGCCAATTGGCACTAGGGGGCTATGGCTACACCTTC	CASSQLALGGYGYTF
TRBV27	NA	TRBD1	14	TRBJ1-2	TGTGCCAGCAGTCCCCGACAGGGGATCAATGGCTACACCTTC	CASSPRQGINGYTF